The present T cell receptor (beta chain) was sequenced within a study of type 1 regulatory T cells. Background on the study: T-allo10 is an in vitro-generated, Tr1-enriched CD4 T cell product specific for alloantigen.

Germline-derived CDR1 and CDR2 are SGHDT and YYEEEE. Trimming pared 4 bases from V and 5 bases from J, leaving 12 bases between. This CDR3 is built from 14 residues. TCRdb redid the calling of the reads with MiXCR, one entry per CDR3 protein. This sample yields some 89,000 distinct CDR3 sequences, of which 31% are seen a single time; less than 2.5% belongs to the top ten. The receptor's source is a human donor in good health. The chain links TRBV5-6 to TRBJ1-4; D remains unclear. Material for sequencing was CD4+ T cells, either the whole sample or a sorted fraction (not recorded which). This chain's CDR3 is CASSNRDSNEKLFF. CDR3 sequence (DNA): TGTGCCAGCAGCAACAGAGATTCCAATGAAAAACTGTTTTTT.